Below, one T cell receptor (beta chain) is given with its context. Its cognate antigen is unknown. Primed by a sample-barcoded 5' primer and a J-beta primer mix, a second PCR proceeded for roughly 6 to 12 cycles. TCRdb reprocessed the 5' RACE reads via MiXCR and lists one record per CDR3 protein. The sample has about 840,000 distinct CDR3 sequences, roughly 29% seen once; the top ten hold roughly a tenth. This record belongs to a study of blood T cells in healthy people across ages. Every donor provided 7.5 to 10 milliliters of peripheral blood. Notes on the study in general: A roughly linear fall in TCR beta diversity per million T cells was seen with increasing age.

This CDR3 spans 13 amino acids. V shed 7 bases and J shed 12 bases, with 21 bases lying between them. In addition, the sample was reused for a study of T cells of mothers and their children. That publication notes: Addition of sample barcodes and 2-4 random nucleotides occurred through the M1S primer of the second PCR.

The receptor was derived from a woman in her thirties or forties in good health. Specimen: blood. The rearrangement joins TRBV12-3 or TRBV12-4 to TRBJ1-1; perhaps TRBD1 as D (6 bases). CDR3 amino acids: CASTILGGSGTFF. The CDR3 region has the DNA TGTGCCAGCACGATCTTAGGGGGGAGTGGGACTTTCTTT.